The text below deals with one T cell receptor beta chain. What it binds is not known. After removal of 2 bases from V and 3 bases from J, the junction contained 8 bases not matched to a gene. In germline, CDR1 is KGHDR, CDR2 SFDVKD. This CDR3 is built from 16 residues. Russia was home to the donors, healthy Caucasian individuals aged roughly 6 to 90. PCR was performed a second time for about 6 to 12 cycles using a sample-barcoded 5' primer and a J-beta primer mix. MiXCR, run by TCRdb on the 5' RACE reads, gives a single entry per CDR3 protein. The sample carries some 710,000 distinct CDR3 sequences, about 20% recorded once. The sample is drawn from a study of blood T cells in healthy people across ages. Study results and caveats: Donor CMV infection status was unknown, possibly confounding age-related changes in expanded clonotypes.

This TCR derives from a man between 70 and 80 years old in good health. The sample consisted of blood. This sequence joins TRBV24-1 and TRBJ1-2, with TRBD1 matching over 7 bases. This CDR3 reads CATSDSGQTGDYGYTF. The CDR3 nucleotides read TGTGCCACCAGTGATTCGGGGCAAACAGGGGACTATGGCTACACCTTC.